The present TCR beta chain was sequenced within a study of blood T cell repertoires in COVID-19 (TCRdb year 2020). General notes on the study: Collaborator samples came from the United States, Italy and Spain and covered acute and convalescent phases of COVID-19. The repertoires were released in a freely available public database intended as a resource for research on the immune response to SARS-CoV-2. Where HLA class I and class II types were available, the types were taken from metadata supplied by the sample provider, not from assay-based typing. Samples came from the ongoing ImmuneRACE study (first 160 participants) plus 1,254 subjects from 6 global collaborators. The prospective study material was composed of cDNA or gDNA derived from T cells, B-cell-depleted T cells, or PBMCs. A de-identified subject ID, COVID-19 status, age in years and sex were almost always included in the sample metadata. Deeply sampled blood TCRbeta repertoires from subjects exposed to, actively infected with, or recovered from COVID-19 were included in the dataset. Here is what the overall study found, with its caveats: The amount of clinical and demographic metadata varied by source and participant and was provided uncurated.

TCRbeta CDR3 regions were amplified from genomic DNA by means of the immunoSEQ Assay, a bias-controlled multiplex PCR. Under the source paper's analysis protocol: The number of nucleated cells in each sample was estimated by amplification of reference gene primers within the assay. To quantify the absolute abundance of each unique TCRbeta CDR3 rearrangement, sequence reads were collapsed and filtered. For each sample, productive Simpson clonality was calculated by taking the square root of Simpson's diversity index across productive rearrangements. TCRdb took over this immuneACCESS table, retaining in-frame rearrangements with V and J assigned. Such tables are incomplete; in checked studies, under half of the missing clones stem from an unresolved V gene, and the remainder is unexplained. The V and J calls and clone size were taken over from that table, and D and trimming were inferred from the DNA. In this sample the table shows almost 250,000 clones, more than 70% of which occur a single time. Around 6% of the sample goes to the ten largest clones.

V loses 4 bases at its end and J loses 9 bases; junction bases beyond the gene matches: 15. Via the germline V gene, CDR1 is SGHRS and CDR2 YFSETQ. The CDR3 starts with the cysteine, ends with the phenylalanine, and has 18 residues. The entry retains the CDR3 DNA only, 54 bases that are in frame from base 1. Turning to this clone: Its antigen remains unidentified. The input lacks base qualities; no much larger clone sits a single base away.

One collaborating source in Seattle enrolled patients while the patients were actively infected and followed the patients over time throughout the course of disease. The collaborating institutions used their own protocols to collect whole blood in K2EDTA tubes. For TCRbeta analysis, collaborator samples were shipped as frozen whole blood, as isolated PBMCs, or as DNA extracted from either sample type. The sample comprised peripheral blood. The rearranged chain carries TRBV5-1 and TRBJ2-1, and 14 junction bases match TRBD2. The TCR comes from a woman of 80 years or more with COVID-19, enrolled during active disease. The base sequence is TGCGCCAGCAGCCTGAAATCGACTAGCGGGGGGGCAAAGATTGAGCAGTTCTTC. Translated, it reads CASSLKSTSGGAKIEQFF.